These 25 T cell receptor beta chains originate from one sample sequenced in a study of regulatory T cells in long-lasting Graves disease. Time point denoted: newly diagnosed GD, antithyroid drugs for less than 3 months. Researchers made the TCR library from RNA that was extracted from PBMCs. HTBI primers from iRepertoire and Arm-PCR of CDR3 regions yielded the TCR beta libraries. Each CDR3 protein gets one entry after TCRdb re-called the multiplex PCR reads with MiXCR. Of 400,000 to 500,000 distinct CDR3 sequences in the sample, approximately 15% are singletons; the top ten hold approximately 17%. Another study also made use of these data, one on T cells in Graves' hyperthyroidism and ophthalmopathy.

The sample here was peripheral blood mononuclear cells (PBMCs), taken at new diagnosis, from a patient treated with antithyroid drugs. These receptors all stem from a woman aged 45-65 years with Graves disease.

The chain links TRBV29-1 to TRBJ2-3; D may match TRBD1 or TRBD2 (7 bases each). Germline assignment: CDR1 SQVTM and CDR2 ANQGSEA. Trimming shortened V by 6 bases and J by 4 bases, and 14 bases separated the two germline ends. The CDR3 is 13 amino acids. CDR3 sequence (DNA): TGCAGCGTCGTCAGGGGGGGCTCAGATACGCAGTATTTT. Translating it yields CSVVRGGSDTQYF.

A note on this clonotype: Because it lacks the conserved phenylalanine or tryptophan at the end, this CDR3 is likely a read error. This chain joins TRBV4-1 and TRBJ1-3, with D unresolved. V lost 0 bases and J 0 bases, leaving 12 bases between the germline ends. The CDR3 spans 17 residues. Per the germline V gene, CDR1 is MGHRA and CDR2 is YSYEKL. For the CDR3, the DNA is TGCGCCAGCAGCCAAGAGGCTAACAAAAACTCTGGAAACACCATATATTCT. Encoded protein: CASSQEANKNSGNTIYS.

The table lists this clonotype with many counts. The chain is built from TRBV2 and TRBJ1-4; 9 nucleotides match TRBD1. Germline V gene lookup returns CDR1 SNHLY and CDR2 FYNNEI. Losses at the gene ends were 6 bases for V and 8 bases for J; bases not matched to a gene: 4. This CDR3 has 13 amino acids. DNA of the CDR3: TGTGCCAGCAGACAGGGGGCTCGAGAAAAACTGTTTTTT. This sequence encodes CASRQGAREKLFF.

The chain employs TRBV6-1 and TRBJ2-3, with TRBD1 as a possible D gene (5 bases). Germline values: CDR1 MNHNS, CDR2 SASEGT. CDR3 length: 16 residues. V was trimmed by 1 base and J by 6 bases, leaving 17 bases between them. For the CDR3, the DNA is TGTGCCAGCAGTGAAGGAGCAGACAGAAGGCTCGATACGCAGTATTTT. Translated, it gives CASSEGADRRLDTQYF.

This clonotype occurred a few times. The chain has TRBV12-3 or TRBV12-4 and TRBJ1-3; D call uncertain. The CDR3 is 14 residues long. V lost 3 bases to trimming and J lost 5 bases, with 11 bases between them. CDR3 DNA: TGTGCCAGCAGTTTTCGGTCGGAGCGAAACACCATATATTTT. This codes for CASSFRSERNTIYF.

This rearrangement joins TRBV10-2 to TRBJ2-1; weak D call: TRBD2 (6 bases). Germline-derived CDR1 and CDR2 are WSHSY and SAAADI. V was clipped by 2 bases and J by 8 bases, with 19 bases between them. The CDR3 has 16 residues. CDR3 in DNA: TGCGCCAGCAGTGAGGCGGGACGCCCCATGGCGGATGAGCAGTTCTTC. Amino acid sequence: CASSEAGRPMADEQFF.

This clonotype was observed many times. V gene TRBV7-2 combines with J gene TRBJ1-5; D gene uncertain. The CDR3 has 17 amino acids. Trimming pared 5 bases from V and 2 bases from J, leaving 19 bases between. Per germline, CDR1 SGHTA and CDR2 FQGNSA. CDR3 nucleotides: TGTGCCAGCAGCACCCGACCCCACGGGTCGGGCAATCAGCCCCAGCATTTT. Its translation is CASSTRPHGSGNQPQHF.

A word on this clonotype: At one boundary the junction diverges from the germline segment, which might be a read error. The V and J genes are TRBV20-1 and TRBJ2-7; D uncertain. The CDR3 is 14 residues long. Germline V gene sequence: CDR1 DFQATT, CDR2 SNEGSKA (reference sequence). The CDR3 is CSASAGFVGFEQCF. The CDR3 nucleotides are TGCAGTGCTAGCGCCGGATTCGTTGGTTTCGAGCAGTGCTTC.

For this clonotype: A read error may account for a junction end that differs from germline. The V call is TRBV18, the J call TRBJ1-1, with no clear D. The CDR3 has 14 amino acids. Germline lookup yields CDR1 KGHSH and CDR2 LQKENI. CDR3 region: CTSSLRTENTEAFF. CDR3 nucleotide sequence: TGTACCAGCTCACTAAGGACTGAGAACACTGAAGCTTTCTTT.

The sample holds many counts of this clonotype. The chain carries TRBV29-1 and TRBJ2-7; 13 nucleotides line up with TRBD2. The CDR3 is 13 amino acids. The germline V gene has CDR1 SQVTM and CDR2 ANQGSEA. J lost 7 bases, V lost 6 bases, and 6 bases had no gene match. In DNA, the CDR3 is TGCAGCGTCGGACTAGCGGGAGCTCCAGAGCAGTACTTC. It codes for CSVGLAGAPEQYF.

At least ten counts were recorded for this clonotype. The chain recombines TRBV10-1 with TRBJ2-5; TRBD1 aligns across 8 bases. After removal of 6 bases from V and 5 bases from J, the junction contained 8 bases not matched to a gene. The CDR3 is 14 residues long. Germline V CDR1 and CDR2: WNHNN, SYGVQD (reference sequence). The CDR3 sequence is CASSDGQGVETQYF. Written as DNA, the CDR3 is TGCGCCAGCAGCGACGGACAGGGTGTGGAGACCCAGTACTTC.

In this sample, this clonotype turned up many times. The chain joins TRBV18 to TRBJ2-1; weak D call: TRBD1 (6 bases). V was pared by 5 bases and J by 6 bases, with 14 bases between. Germline CDR1 KGHSH, CDR2 LQKENI. This CDR3 region has 14 residues. CDR3 in amino acids: CASSSTTGGNEQFF. CDR3 DNA: TGTGCCAGCTCATCGACGACAGGAGGCAATGAGCAGTTCTTC.

This clonotype was counted ten times or more. The chain has TRBV6-2 or TRBV6-3 and TRBJ1-5; no definite D call. Trimming removed 1 base from V and 2 bases from J, with 21 bases in between. The CDR3 is 19 amino acids. Germline assignment: CDR1 MNHEY and CDR2 SVGEGT. The CDR3: CASSYWRSAINPGNQPQHF. CDR3 sequence (DNA): TGTGCCAGCAGTTACTGGAGGTCGGCGATAAATCCTGGCAATCAGCCCCAGCATTTT.

This clonotype has just a few counts. The chain uses TRBV9 and TRBJ1-6, with 7 bases matching TRBD1. This CDR3 comprises 17 residues. Germline-derived CDR1 and CDR2 are SGDLS and YYNGEE. V lost 0 bases, J lost 5 bases, and 8 bases stayed unmatched. The CDR3 bases are TGTGCCAGCAGCGTAGGGGGACAGCCGAGCAATAATTCACCCCTCCACTTT. Amino acids: CASSVGGQPSNNSPLHF. The full variable domain, in which reference TRBV9 and TRBJ1-6 provide the parts outside the CDR3, is DSGVTQTPKHLITATGQRVTLRCSPRSGDLSVYWYQQSLDQGLQFLIQYYNGEERAKGNILERFSAQQFPDLHSELNLSSLELGDSALYFCASSVGGQPSNNSPLHFGNGTRLTVT.

The chain uses TRBV27 and TRBJ2-3; TRBD2 might be the D (6 bases). V was trimmed by 3 bases and J by 4 bases, leaving 26 bases between them. Looked up from germline, CDR1 is MNHEY and CDR2 is SMNVEV (reference sequence). The CDR3 runs to 19 residues. The CDR3, as DNA: TGTGCCAGCAGTTTTCGGCGACTAGTGAGGGAGGTCGCTGCAGATACGCAGTATTTT. Its protein product is CASSFRRLVREVAADTQYF.

This clonotype came up many times. The chain couples TRBV14 to TRBJ2-7; D may be TRBD2 (7 bases). V was clipped by 4 bases and J by 5 bases, with 15 bases between them. The CDR3 spans 14 residues. Germline-derived CDR1 and CDR2 are SGHDN and FVKESK. Here the CDR3 reads CASSPYRDYDEQYF. CDR3 in DNA: TGTGCCAGCAGCCCCTACAGGGACTACGACGAGCAGTACTTC.

This clonotype was observed at least ten times. V gene TRBV6-2 or TRBV6-3 combines with J gene TRBJ2-7; D ambiguous. Germline CDR1 is MNHEY and CDR2 is SVGEGT. CDR3 size: 15 residues. Trimming removed 5 bases at V and 3 bases at J, with 17 bases between. CDR3 DNA sequence: TGTGCCAGCAGTGAAGTGGATGTCTCCTACTACGAGCAGTACTTC. Amino acid sequence: CASSEVDVSYYEQYF.

This clonotype has at least ten counts. The chain joins TRBV6-4 to TRBJ2-3; TRBD2 agrees at 7 bases. The CDR3 runs 18 residues. The germline V gene has CDR1 MRHNA and CDR2 SNTAGT. V dropped 0 bases and J dropped 0; count of bases not matched to a gene: 9. As DNA, the CDR3 is TGTGCCAGCAGTGACTCTTCGGCTAGCGGACGGAGCACAGATACGCAGTATTTT. It specifies CASSDSSASGRSTDTQYF.

This clonotype was counted many times. The rearrangement joins TRBV30 to TRBJ1-2; D remains unclear. Trimming stripped 1 base from V and 0 bases from J, with 6 bases between. This CDR3 has 13 residues. The germline CDR1 and CDR2 sequences are GTSNPN and SVGIG (reference sequence). In DNA, the CDR3 is TGTGCCTGGAGTGATGACGCTAACTATGGCTACACCTTC. Protein: CAWSDDANYGYTF.

This clonotype was seen a handful of times. The chain couples TRBV20-1 to TRBJ2-1, with D uncertain. Trimming took off 2 bases at V and 10 bases at J, with 6 bases between the two ends. The germline V gene encodes CDR1 DFQATT and CDR2 SNEGSKA (reference sequence). This CDR3 region has 10 residues. The CDR3 DNA reads TGCAGTGCTAGACTAGGAGAGCAGTTCTTC. Translating it yields CSARLGEQFF.

This clonotype showed up many times. The gene calls are TRBV28 and TRBJ1-1; D not certain. The germline V gene encodes CDR1 MDHEN and CDR2 SYDVKM. The CDR3 has 14 amino acids. V shed 2 bases and J shed 0 bases, with 7 bases lying between them. CDR3 nucleotide sequence: TGTGCCAGCAGTTTAGCAGCCTTGAACACTGAAGCTTTCTTT. As protein: CASSLAALNTEAFF.

This clonotype was recorded at least ten times. The chain employs TRBV2 and TRBJ2-1; tentatively, D is TRBD2 (5 bases). V lost 4 bases and J lost 5, with 12 bases in between. Germline V gene lookup returns CDR1 SNHLY and CDR2 FYNNEI. The CDR3 is 14 residues long. Here the CDR3 DNA reads TGTGCCAGCAGTGGAGGGAATACTCACAATGAGCAGTTCTTC. Its translation is CASSGGNTHNEQFF. The entire variable domain, with the rest obtained from reference TRBV2 and TRBJ2-1, is as follows: EPEVTQTPSHQVTQMGQEVILRCVPISNHLYFYWYRQILGQKVEFLVSFYNNEISEKSEIFDDQFSVERPDGSNFTLKIRSTKLEDSAMYFCASSGGNTHNEQFFGPGTRLTVL.

Only a few counts were recorded for this clonotype. The chain links TRBV20-1 to TRBJ2-7; 7 bases line up with TRBD1. After removal of 3 bases from V and 4 bases from J, the junction contained 6 bases not matched to a gene. This CDR3 has 13 amino acids. CDR1 and CDR2 from the germline V gene are DFQATT and SNEGSKA (reference sequence). For the CDR3, the DNA is TGCAGTGCTAGGGACAGGTACAAATACGAGCAGTACTTC. It encodes CSARDRYKYEQYF.

Ten or more counts support this clonotype. V usage is TRBV7-9 and J usage is TRBJ2-1, with 12 bases identical to TRBD2. This CDR3 contains 19 residues. Germline V gene data show CDR1 as SEHNR and CDR2 as FQNEAQ (reference sequence). After removal of 5 bases from V and 6 bases from J, the junction contained 17 bases not matched to a gene. CDR3 nucleotides: TGTGCCAGCAGCCTCAAAGGGTGGGCTAGCGGGAGGGCCTCCAATGAGCAGTTCTTC. This encodes CASSLKGWASGRASNEQFF.

This rearrangement joins TRBV7-3 to TRBJ2-1, with 7 bases fitting TRBD1. Germline values: CDR1 SGHTA, CDR2 FQGTGA. V shed 5 bases and J 3 bases; nucleotides not matched to a gene: 4. The CDR3 loop spans 14 amino acids. The CDR3 DNA follows: TGTGCCAGCAGCAAGGGGACAGACTACAATGAGCAGTTCTTC. It specifies CASSKGTDYNEQFF.